Following are 20 T cell receptor beta chains from one sample sequenced in a study of response to subunit inactivated influenza vaccine. In TCRdb, the RT-PCR reads were re-called with MiXCR into one record per CDR3 protein. The sample contains almost 250,000 distinct CDR3 sequences, more than 9% of which appear only once. Here the sequenced sample was non-naive T cells sorted from PBMCs, taken about 14 days before vaccination. These receptors came from a man aged 50 or older who received an inactivated influenza vaccine.

The table lists this clonotype with a few counts. V is TRBV20-1 and J is TRBJ2-3, with D possibly TRBD1 on 5 matching bases. This CDR3 has 15 residues. The germline V and J ends were trimmed by 5 bases and 0 bases, with 15 bases remaining between them. CDR1 is DFQATT, CDR2 SNEGSKA, per germline (reference sequence). As DNA, the CDR3 is TGCAGTGCTCTTCCCAACAGGTTTAGCACAGATACGCAGTATTTT. Its translation is CSALPNRFSTDTQYF.

In its sample, this clonotype was seen a few times. This rearrangement joins TRBV11-2 to TRBJ2-5, with 10 nucleotides matching TRBD1. The CDR3 covers 16 residues. Germline V gene sequence: CDR1 SGHAT, CDR2 FQNNGV. Losses at the gene ends were 5 bases for V and 4 bases for J; bases not matched to a gene: 10. The CDR3 nucleotides are TGTGCCAGCAGCGCCCTCCGGGACAGGGGCCCAGAGACCCAGTACTTC. Translation: CASSALRDRGPETQYF.

At least ten counts were recorded for this clonotype. The CDR3 DNA sequence: TGCAGCGTGCTAGACAGGGGGCAATACGAGCAGTACTTC. It yields the protein CSVLDRGQYEQYF. V and J are TRBV29-1 and TRBJ2-7; 10 bases line up with TRBD1. The CDR3 consists of 13 residues. Germline CDR1 reads SQVTM; CDR2 reads ANQGSEA. The trim removed 6 bases at V and 4 bases at J, leaving 6 bases unmatched.

This clonotype was counted many times. The gene calls are TRBV7-8 and TRBJ2-3, with D possibly called TRBD1 or TRBD2 (5 bases each). CDR1 is SGHVS and CDR2 is FQNEAQ in the germline V gene. The CDR3 contains 16 residues. V lost 5 bases, J lost 6 bases, and 21 bases lay in between. The CDR3 loop is CASSQTGTGVWDTQYF. In DNA, the CDR3 is TGTGCCAGCAGCCAGACCGGGACCGGGGTTTGGGATACGCAGTATTTT.

This clonotype was found many times. The genes are TRBV20-1 and TRBJ2-5; 9 bases map to TRBD2. The ends lost 4 bases at V and 10 bases at J; junction bases unmatched: 16. This CDR3 spans 15 amino acids. From germline, CDR1 is DFQATT and CDR2 SNEGSKA (reference sequence). CDR3: CSATFLIAGVGSQYF. CDR3 nucleotide sequence: TGCAGTGCTACCTTTCTGATAGCGGGGGTTGGGAGCCAGTACTTC.

This clonotype was seen more than once but under ten times. The chain has TRBV3-1 and TRBJ2-1; TRBD1 matches 8 bases. The V segment lost 1 base and the J segment 5 bases; nucleotides outside the gene matches: 4. The CDR3 runs to 15 residues. The germline CDR1 and CDR2 sequences are LGHDT and YNNKEL (reference sequence). This CDR3 is CASSQGWDRNNEQFF. Here the CDR3 DNA reads TGTGCCAGCAGCCAAGGGTGGGACAGGAACAATGAGCAGTTCTTC.

This clonotype has a count of ten or more. The chain links TRBV12-3 or TRBV12-4 to TRBJ2-2; the D gene is possibly TRBD1 (5 bases). The CDR3 is 12 amino acids. The V end lost 6 bases, the J end lost 6 bases, and 8 bases lay between the germline ends. CDR3 nucleotides: TGTGCCAGCAGCCGACAGTCCGGGGAGCTGTTTTTT. Translation gives CASSRQSGELFF.

This clonotype was seen at least ten times. V is TRBV12-3 or TRBV12-4 and J is TRBJ1-2, with 8 bases matching TRBD1. Trimming removed 9 bases from V and 4 bases from J; junction bases left unmatched: 1. The CDR3 is made up of 11 amino acids. The CDR3 sequence: CASTGGYGYTF. The CDR3 nucleotides read TGTGCCAGTACAGGGGGCTATGGCTACACCTTC.

This clonotype was picked up a small number of times. This chain links TRBV27 with TRBJ2-1, with D possibly TRBD2 on 7 matching bases. This CDR3 region has 16 residues. Germline loops: CDR1 MNHEY, CDR2 SMNVEV (reference sequence). V dropped 4 bases and J dropped 4 bases, with 17 bases sitting between them. The CDR3 loop is CASSSHRGGLYNEQFF. In DNA form, the CDR3 reads TGTGCCAGCAGTTCCCATAGGGGGGGGCTATACAATGAGCAGTTCTTC.

The chain carries TRBV6-2 or TRBV6-3 and TRBJ2-5; 8 bases line up with TRBD1. With 4 bases clipped from V and 9 bases from J, the junction kept 16 bases outside the gene matches. The CDR3 length is 16 residues. Germline V gene lookup returns CDR1 MNHEY and CDR2 SVGEGT. CDR3 amino acids: CASSSGTGTRGPAQYF. The CDR3 DNA follows: TGTGCCAGCAGTTCGGGGACAGGCACCCGGGGTCCTGCCCAGTACTTC.

The V gene is TRBV9, the J gene TRBJ2-7, with D possibly being TRBD2 (6 bases). V gave up 3 bases and J gave up 0 bases, with 10 bases separating them. Germline V gene data show CDR1 as SGDLS and CDR2 as YYNGEE. The CDR3 covers 14 residues. The CDR3 sequence: CASSGDFLSYEQYF. CDR3 DNA sequence: TGTGCCAGCAGCGGGGACTTCCTCTCCTACGAGCAGTACTTC.

The sample holds many counts of this clonotype. J is TRBJ2-5 and V is TRBV5-1; D remains unclear. The CDR3 has 15 amino acids. Trimming left V 4 bases short and J 3 bases short, with 16 bases between. In germline, CDR1 is SGHRS, CDR2 YFSETQ. Here the CDR3 DNA reads TGCGCCAGCAGCGGAGCCCCGGGCCAAGAAGAGACCCAGTACTTC. Its translation is CASSGAPGQEETQYF.

The CDR3 spells CASSLVFSSISYEQYF. As DNA, the CDR3 is TGTGCCAGCAGCTTGGTTTTCAGTAGTATCTCCTACGAGCAGTACTTC. V and J are TRBV5-6 and TRBJ2-7, with unresolved D. This CDR3 has 16 residues. V was shortened by 0 bases and J by 0 bases, with 13 bases between the two germline ends. The V gene's germline CDR1 is SGHDT and CDR2 YYEEEE.

This clonotype has just a few counts. V is TRBV19 and J is TRBJ2-3, with 8 nucleotides matching TRBD1. This CDR3 contains 14 residues. Trimming cost V 5 bases and J 5 bases; bases outside gene matches: 6. The germline gives CDR1 LNHDA, CDR2 SQIVND (reference sequence). The CDR3 protein is CASSVWTGRDTQYF. The CDR3 DNA reads as TGTGCCAGTAGTGTTTGGACAGGGCGAGATACGCAGTATTTT.

The chain joins TRBV30 to TRBJ2-7; possibly TRBD1 for D (5 bases). Per the germline V gene, CDR1 is GTSNPN and CDR2 is SVGIG (reference sequence). This CDR3 spans 13 amino acids. V dropped 5 bases and J dropped 3 bases, with 14 bases sitting between them. CDR3 protein: CAWDAGPFYEQYF. The CDR3 nucleotides are TGTGCCTGGGATGCAGGGCCTTTCTACGAGCAGTACTTC.

This sequence joins TRBV7-2 and TRBJ2-3; 15 bases match TRBD2. The CDR3 runs to 17 residues. Germline V CDR1 and CDR2: SGHTA, FQGNSA. V dropped 4 bases and J dropped 7; count of bases not matched to a gene: 9. CDR3 region: CASSSNPGLAGGNTQYF. The CDR3 DNA sequence: TGTGCCAGCAGCTCCAACCCGGGACTAGCGGGAGGAAATACGCAGTATTTT.

This clonotype was seen ten or more times. The chain carries TRBV20-1 and TRBJ2-5; the D gene is possibly TRBD1 (5 bases). V dropped 6 bases and J dropped 1 base, with 15 bases sitting between them. The V gene's germline CDR1 is DFQATT and CDR2 SNEGSKA (reference sequence). The CDR3 contains 14 residues. The DNA of the CDR3 is TGCAGTGCCACCGGAGAGACAGCCCAAGAGACCCAGTACTTC. Amino acids: CSATGETAQETQYF.

This clonotype was seen only a few times. The chain has TRBV7-9 and TRBJ2-5; 8 bases map to TRBD1. Germline CDR1 reads SEHNR; CDR2 reads FQNEAQ (reference sequence). The CDR3 sequence is 14 residues long. The V and J ends lost 5 bases and 5 bases, in that order; junction bases with no gene match: 7. CDR3: CASSRGQVVETQYF. The CDR3 region has the DNA TGTGCCAGCAGCCGGGGACAGGTGGTCGAGACCCAGTACTTC.

At least ten counts were recorded for this clonotype. The chain recombines TRBV24-1 with TRBJ1-2; 8 bases agree with TRBD1. Unmatched junction bases numbered 16, after V lost 2 bases and J lost 3 bases. This CDR3 contains 19 residues. Looked up from germline, CDR1 is KGHDR and CDR2 is SFDVKD. The CDR3 DNA reads as TGTGCCACCAGTGATTCTTACGGCGGGACAGGAGATCTCTACTATGGCTACACCTTC. Its translation: CATSDSYGGTGDLYYGYTF.

The CDR3 region is CASSFLLVDREQFF. The DNA of the CDR3 is TGTGCCAGCAGTTTTCTATTAGTGGACAGAGAGCAGTTCTTC. This chain connects TRBV28 to TRBJ2-1; D possibly corresponds to TRBD1 (6 bases). The CDR3 has 14 residues. CDR1 is MDHEN, CDR2 SYDVKM, per germline. V was clipped by 3 bases and J by 10 bases, with 16 bases between them. The variable domain in full, with the rest retrieved from reference TRBV28 and TRBJ2-1, is DVKVTQSSRYLVKRTGEKVFLECVQDMDHENMFWYRQDPGLGLRLIYFSYDVKMKEKGDIPEGYSVSREKKERFSLILESASTNQTSMYLCASSFLLVDREQFFGPGTRLTVL.